This TCR beta chain was profiled in a study of blood T cell repertoires in COVID-19. Overall study: The study drew acute and convalescent COVID-19 samples from the United States, Italy and Spain.

Germline CDR1 and CDR2: SGHRS and YFSETQ. Between the trimmed V and J ends, which lost 4 bases and 10 bases, there was a span of 15 bases. This CDR3 contains 14 residues. Assay used: immunoSEQ multiplex PCR; TCRdb lists only in-frame clones, some missing. The sample lists 400,000 or so clones, roughly 90% seen once, with roughly 2% in the top ten. The chain joins TRBV5-1 to TRBJ1-6; D is uncertain. Sequencing was carried out using PBMCs or T cells enriched from blood (not recorded which). This clonotype was obtained from a middle-aged woman with acute COVID-19. In nucleotides, the CDR3 is TGCGCCAGCAGCCTAGAGGGTAACAACTCACCCCTCCACTTT. This sequence encodes CASSLEGNNSPLHF.